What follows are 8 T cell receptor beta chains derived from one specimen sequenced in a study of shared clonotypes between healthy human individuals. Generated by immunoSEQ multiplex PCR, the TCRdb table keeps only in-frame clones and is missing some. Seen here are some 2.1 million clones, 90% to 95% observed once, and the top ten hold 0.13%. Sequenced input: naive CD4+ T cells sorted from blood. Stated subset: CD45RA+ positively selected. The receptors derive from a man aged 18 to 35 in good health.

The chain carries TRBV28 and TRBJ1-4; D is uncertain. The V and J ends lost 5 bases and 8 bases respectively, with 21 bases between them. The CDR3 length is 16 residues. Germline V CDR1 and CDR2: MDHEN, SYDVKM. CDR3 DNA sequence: TGTGCCAGCAGTCCGCGAGCCCCACGGGGTCCAGAAAAACTGTTTTTT. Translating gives CASSPRAPRGPEKLFF.

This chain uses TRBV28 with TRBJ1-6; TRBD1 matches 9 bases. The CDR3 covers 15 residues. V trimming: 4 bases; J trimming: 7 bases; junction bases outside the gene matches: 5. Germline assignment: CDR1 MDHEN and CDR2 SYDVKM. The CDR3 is CASSSQQGANSPLHF. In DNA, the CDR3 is TGTGCCAGCAGTTCCCAACAGGGGGCCAATTCACCCCTCCACTTT.

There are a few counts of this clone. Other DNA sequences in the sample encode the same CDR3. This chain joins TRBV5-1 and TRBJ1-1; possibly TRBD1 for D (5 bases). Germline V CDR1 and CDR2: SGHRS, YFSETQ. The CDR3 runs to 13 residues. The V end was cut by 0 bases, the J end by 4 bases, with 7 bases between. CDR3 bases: TGCGCCAGCAGCTTGGAAGGGGCCACTGAAGCTTTCTTT. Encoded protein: CASSLEGATEAFF.

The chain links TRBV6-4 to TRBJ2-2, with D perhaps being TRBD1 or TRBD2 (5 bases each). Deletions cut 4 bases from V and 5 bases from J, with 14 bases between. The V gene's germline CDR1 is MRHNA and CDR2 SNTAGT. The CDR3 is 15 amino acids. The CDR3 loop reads CASSVEGPRTGELFF. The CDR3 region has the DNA TGTGCCAGCAGTGTAGAGGGGCCGAGAACCGGGGAGCTGTTTTTT.

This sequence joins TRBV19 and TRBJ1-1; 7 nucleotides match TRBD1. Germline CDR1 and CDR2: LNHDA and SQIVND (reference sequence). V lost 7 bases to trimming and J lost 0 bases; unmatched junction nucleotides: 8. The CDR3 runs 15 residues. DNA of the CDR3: TGTGCCAGTACCACAGGGGTTCTCATGAACACTGAAGCTTTCTTT. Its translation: CASTTGVLMNTEAFF.

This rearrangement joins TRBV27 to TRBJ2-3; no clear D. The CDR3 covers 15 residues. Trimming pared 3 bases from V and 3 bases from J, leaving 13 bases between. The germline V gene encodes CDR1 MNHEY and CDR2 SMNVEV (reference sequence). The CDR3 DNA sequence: TGTGCCAGCAGTTTGGGCAGGCCAGTGACAGATACGCAGTATTTT. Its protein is CASSLGRPVTDTQYF.

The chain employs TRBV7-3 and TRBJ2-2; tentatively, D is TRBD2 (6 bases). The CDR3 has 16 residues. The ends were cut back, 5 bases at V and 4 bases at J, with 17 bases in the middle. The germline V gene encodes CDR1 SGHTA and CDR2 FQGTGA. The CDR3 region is CASSPYGTPTTGELFF. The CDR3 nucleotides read TGTGCCAGCAGCCCATACGGGACTCCGACCACCGGGGAGCTGTTTTTT.

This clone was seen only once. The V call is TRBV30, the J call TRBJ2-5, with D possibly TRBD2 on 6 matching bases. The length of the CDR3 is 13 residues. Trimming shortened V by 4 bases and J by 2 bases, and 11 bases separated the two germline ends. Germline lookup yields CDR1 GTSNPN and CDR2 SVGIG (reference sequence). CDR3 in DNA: TGTGCCTGGAATCGCGGGACTCAAGAGACCCAGTACTTC. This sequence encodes CAWNRGTQETQYF.